The clone carrying this TCR beta chain was seen once. The antigen is undetermined. The entry originates in a study of T cell responses to AZD1222 COVID-19 vaccine. Study in general: Pooled together were second doses at about 4 or about 12 weeks. General observations from the study: Repertoires in all cases were sampled only once the peak T cell response had passed. Donors were largely white British and mainly female; clonal diversity was possibly underestimated.

V was pared by 0 bases and J by 0 bases, with 2 bases between. The germline V gene encodes CDR1 ENHRY and CDR2 SYGVKD. CDR3 length: 13 amino acids. Here immunoSEQ multiplex PCR was the method, and the copy in TCRdb shows in-frame clones only, minus some. The repertoire holds about 260,000 clones, more than 80% seen once, with 0.55% in the top ten. The sequence was collected from an adult in good health. V gene TRBV10-3 combines with J gene TRBJ1-1; D unresolved. Sequencing was performed on peripheral blood, taken on day 0 of AZD1222 vaccination. The CDR3 coding sequence is TGTGCCATCAGTGAGTCGATGAACACTGAAGCTTTCTTT. Translated: CAISESMNTEAFF.